The TCR beta chain under discussion was sequenced for a study of identical twins. TCRdb processed the 5' RACE reads anew with MiXCR; each CDR3 protein has one entry. The sample records about 520,000 distinct CDR3 sequences, less than 25% being singletons. This clonotype was recorded a few times. Per germline, CDR1 MNHEY and CDR2 SMNVEV (reference sequence). CDR3 length: 15 amino acids. Trimming cost V 2 bases and J 1 base, with 11 bases left between them. These data were likewise used in another study, on T cells expressing NK-cell markers.

The TCR originated in a woman aged 18-29 years in good health. The chain couples TRBV27 to TRBJ1-2, with D unresolved. Sequencing used CD4+ T cells sorted from blood. CDR3 DNA: TGTGCCAGCAGTTTAGGTACTGGGAGTAACTATGGCTACACCTTC. As protein: CASSLGTGSNYGYTF.